This entry lists 21 T cell receptor beta chains sequenced from one sample in a study of T cell responses to AZD1222 COVID-19 vaccine. The data were produced by immunoSEQ multiplex PCR, yet TCRdb's version contains in-frame clones alone and is incomplete. This sample has some 60,000 clones, with 70% to 80% found just once. The sequences come from peripheral blood, collected 28 days after the second AZD1222 dose. The source is an adult who received the AZD1222 COVID-19 vaccine.

A single count supports this clone. The rearrangement uses TRBV4-2 and TRBJ2-1; the match to TRBD1 covers 7 bases. CDR1 is LGHNA and CDR2 is YNFKEQ in the germline V gene. The ends lost 4 bases at V and 7 bases at J; junction bases unmatched: 19. The CDR3 totals 18 residues. The CDR3 DNA is TGTGCCAGCAGCCCGAGCCCTACCACAGGGGTGGGATTAAATGAGCAGTTCTTC. Protein: CASSPSPTTGVGLNEQFF.

The gene calls are TRBV5-6 and TRBJ1-2, with TRBD1 matching over 8 bases. With 5 bases clipped from V and 4 bases from J, the junction kept 7 bases outside the gene matches. The CDR3 is 14 residues long. Germline V gene lookup returns CDR1 SGHDT and CDR2 YYEEEE. The CDR3 protein is CASRPGGESYGYTF. The CDR3, as DNA: TGTGCCAGCAGACCAGGGGGCGAGAGCTATGGCTACACCTTC.

The genes are TRBV11-3 and TRBJ1-5; no clear D. The V end lost 5 bases, the J end lost 3 bases, and 8 bases lay between the germline ends. CDR1 is SGHNT and CDR2 is YENEEA in the germline V gene. The CDR3 is made up of 13 amino acids. DNA for the CDR3: TGTGCCAGCAGCCCCGGGATCAATCAGCCCCAGCATTTT. Translation: CASSPGINQPQHF.

This clone was seen only a few times. The chain recombines TRBV7-9 with TRBJ1-2; D remains unclear. Trimming shortened V by 5 bases and J by 8 bases, and 21 bases separated the two germline ends. The germline V gene has CDR1 SEHNR and CDR2 FQNEAQ (reference sequence). The CDR3 contains 15 residues. DNA of the CDR3: TGTGCCAGCAGCCCAGATAGGACCCCCACCAGGGGCTACACCTTC. It is translated as CASSPDRTPTRGYTF.

The V call is TRBV5-1, the J call TRBJ2-2; no clear D. This CDR3 is 14 amino acids long. The V gene lost 2 bases and the J gene lost 6 bases, with 11 bases spanning the gap. Germline lookup yields CDR1 SGHRS and CDR2 YFSETQ. The CDR3 is CASSFRRNPGELFF. CDR3 coding DNA: TGCGCCAGCAGCTTTAGGCGAAACCCCGGGGAGCTGTTTTTT.

The V call is TRBV28, the J call TRBJ1-2; 7 bases are shared with TRBD1. After removal of 8 bases from V and 5 bases from J, the junction contained 5 bases not matched to a gene. Germline V gives CDR1 MDHEN, CDR2 SYDVKM. This CDR3 has 12 residues. CDR3 nucleotides: TGTGCCAGCCGCCAGGGGGGGTATGGCTACACCTTC. Translation gives CASRQGGYGYTF.

This chain joins TRBV3-1 (or the pseudogene TRBV3-2) and TRBJ2-4; D gene ambiguous. Trimming cost V 5 bases and J 0 bases, with 2 bases left between them. In germline, CDR1 is LGHDT, CDR2 YNNKEL (reference sequence). The CDR3 is 12 amino acids. The DNA of the CDR3 is TGTGCCAGCAGCTTAGCCAAAAACATTCAGTACTTC. The encoded protein is CASSLAKNIQYF.

The V gene is TRBV5-8, the J gene TRBJ2-1; D could derive from TRBD1 or TRBD2 (5 bases each). Trimming removed 4 bases at V and 5 bases at J, with 16 bases between. From germline, CDR1 is SGHTS and CDR2 YDEGEE. The CDR3 runs to 15 residues. CDR3 in DNA: TGTGCCAGCAGCCACCGGGACGGACGTGACAATGAGCAGTTCTTC. This encodes CASSHRDGRDNEQFF.

The chain has TRBV28 and TRBJ2-7, with 10 bases that match TRBD1. The V and J ends lost 8 bases and 4 bases, in that order; junction bases with no gene match: 5. There are 13 residues in the CDR3. Germline lookup yields CDR1 MDHEN and CDR2 SYDVKM. The CDR3 spells CASSGTGVYEQYF. As DNA, the CDR3 is TGTGCCAGCTCCGGGACAGGGGTTTACGAGCAGTACTTC.

The V call is TRBV28, the J call TRBJ1-1, with D perhaps matching TRBD1 (6 bases). Germline lookup yields CDR1 MDHEN and CDR2 SYDVKM. The CDR3 is 15 amino acids. Trimming pared 8 bases from V and 1 base from J, leaving 17 bases between. CDR3 loop: CASPPRGHSNTEAFF. CDR3 nucleotides: TGTGCCAGCCCCCCCCGGGGACATTCGAACACTGAAGCTTTCTTT.

This clone was seen a few times. Written as DNA, the CDR3 is TGTGCCAGCAGTAGAGTTTGTGAAAAACTGTTTTTT. Translation gives CASSRVCEKLFF. The chain joins TRBV21-1 to TRBJ1-4. TRBV21-1 is deemed a pseudogene. CDR3 size: 12 residues.

This rearrangement joins TRBV7-9 to TRBJ2-3; the D gene is possibly TRBD2 (6 bases). Trimming took 2 bases from V and 4 from J, leaving 16 bases between them. Germline values: CDR1 SEHNR, CDR2 FQNEAQ (reference sequence). The length of the CDR3 is 16 residues. The CDR3 reads CASSLYRTSSADTQYF. CDR3 bases: TGTGCCAGCAGCTTATATCGCACTAGCTCAGCAGATACGCAGTATTTT. Based on the CDR3 plus reference TRBV7-9 and TRBJ2-3, the full variable domain is DTGVSQNPRHKITKRGQNVTFRCDPISEHNRLYWYRQTLGQGPEFLTYFQNEAQLEKSRLLSDRFSAERPKGSFSTLEIQRTEQGDSAMYLCASSLYRTSSADTQYFGPGTRLTVL.

This sequence joins TRBV7-2 and TRBJ1-1; the match to TRBD1 covers 9 bases. The CDR3 is 13 amino acids. Germline lookup yields CDR1 SGHTA and CDR2 FQGNSA. V lost 7 bases and J lost 3; bases outside the gene matches: 3. CDR3 in DNA: TGTGCCAGCACACAGGGGGCGTACACTGAAGCTTTCTTT. Translating it yields CASTQGAYTEAFF.

CDR3 sequence (DNA): TGTGCCAGCAGTCTACCGGGGATGGGCGGTCAGCCCCAGCATTTT. Translating gives CASSLPGMGGQPQHF. This sequence joins TRBV6-2 or TRBV6-3 and TRBJ1-5, with unresolved D. Trimming shortened V by 5 bases and J by 6 bases, and 17 bases separated the two germline ends. The CDR3 has 15 amino acids. The germline gives CDR1 MNHEY, CDR2 SVGEGT.

The gene calls are TRBV5-1 and TRBJ2-7; 7 nucleotides align to TRBD2. J gave up 4 bases and V 0 bases, and 10 bases lay outside the gene matches. Germline values: CDR1 SGHRS, CDR2 YFSETQ. The CDR3 covers 16 residues. CDR3 sequence: CASSLAGGISGYEQYF. Here the CDR3 DNA reads TGCGCCAGCAGCTTGGCGGGGGGTATAAGTGGATACGAGCAGTACTTC.

The rearrangement links TRBV7-9 to TRBJ2-7; D unresolved. This CDR3 has 15 amino acids. With 0 bases removed from V and 6 bases from J, the gap between germline ends came to 15 bases. The germline V gene has CDR1 SEHNR and CDR2 FQNEAQ (reference sequence). CDR3 sequence (DNA): TGTGCCAGCAGCTTAGCGTTAGAAGGGCAGCGCGAGCAGTACTTC. This gives the protein CASSLALEGQREQYF.

This chain joins TRBV10-2 and TRBJ1-1; TRBD1 might be the D (5 bases). The CDR3 runs to 15 residues. CDR1 is WSHSY, CDR2 SAAADI, per germline. Trimming took 6 bases from V and 1 from J, leaving 15 bases between them. The CDR3 is CASSPTGGWNTEAFF. CDR3 coding DNA: TGCGCCAGCAGCCCTACCGGGGGGTGGAACACTGAAGCTTTCTTT.

The chain links TRBV6-2 or TRBV6-3 to TRBJ1-2; D remains unclear. Trimming removed 7 bases at V and 6 bases at J, with 21 bases between. In germline, CDR1 is MNHEY, CDR2 SVGEGT. The CDR3 covers 15 residues. The CDR3 DNA reads as TGTGCCAGCACCCCTCTATGGGTCGCGACTGATGGCTACACCTTC. Translating it yields CASTPLWVATDGYTF.

The V gene is TRBV6-2 or TRBV6-3, the J gene TRBJ1-5; TRBD1 matches at 10 bases. The CDR3 runs 18 residues. Germline CDR1 and CDR2: MNHEY and SVGEGT. V shed 2 bases, J shed 2 bases, and the junction held 9 bases outside the gene matches. DNA of the CDR3: TGTGCCAGCAGTTACCCGACAGGGGGCGCTTCTGGCAATCAGCCCCAGCATTTT. Protein: CASSYPTGGASGNQPQHF.

This chain connects TRBV6-1 to TRBJ1-1; D uncertain. V gave up 6 bases and J gave up 3 bases, with 11 bases separating them. This CDR3 spans 13 amino acids. Germline CDR1 MNHNS, CDR2 SASEGT. CDR3 coding DNA: TGTGCCAGCAGCTCCCCGTCCTACACTGAAGCTTTCTTT. Its translation: CASSSPSYTEAFF.

The rearrangement uses TRBV12-3 or TRBV12-4 and TRBJ1-1; possibly TRBD1 for D (5 bases). The CDR3 consists of 12 residues. The V end was cut by 5 bases, the J end by 8 bases, with 12 bases between. In nucleotides, the CDR3 is TGTGCCAGCAGTGCGCAGACAGCGGAAGCTTTCTTT. It yields the protein CASSAQTAEAFF.